This T cell receptor (beta chain) was observed in a study of Graves' ophthalmopathy and Graves' hyperthyroidism. At the level of the study: Peripheral blood samples were taken at initial diagnosis, before any treatment.

The table lists this clonotype with many counts. Antigen: not known. Study-wide results and limits: It was with about 71% sensitivity and about 72% specificity that the model predicted ophthalmopathy progression. Sensitivity reached just under 90% and specificity 81.08% for a 13-signature model separating ophthalmopathy from stable hyperthyroidism.

The hyperthyroidism patients had a new diagnosis of under 2 months' duration and were aged 18 to 65. Scientists amplified the TCR beta CDR3 regions from RNA transcripts. First-round RT-PCR employed HTBI primers, with a second-round multiplex PCR after it. MiXCR, run by TCRdb on the multiplex PCR reads, gives a single entry per CDR3 protein. The sample lists roughly 610,000 distinct CDR3 sequences, 22% occurring once. Germline V lookup: CDR1 MNHEY, CDR2 SVGEGT. CDR3 size: 15 residues. V trimming: 9 bases; J trimming: 3 bases; junction bases outside the gene matches: 9. The material sequenced was peripheral blood. The chain is built from TRBV6-2 or TRBV6-3 and TRBJ2-2, with TRBD2 matching over 8 bases. This sequence originates from a woman aged 18-30 years with stable Graves' hyperthyroidism. Some clones in this sample may be carry-over from other donors' samples. For the CDR3, the DNA is TGTGCCAGTAAACGGGGGGGCGTCGACACCGGGGAGCTGTTTTTT. Translating gives CASKRGGVDTGELFF.